The 18 T cell receptor beta chains reported below all come from one sample, sequenced in a study of T cell responses to AZD1222 COVID-19 vaccine. Produced via immunoSEQ multiplex PCR; TCRdb's table is partial and in-frame only. Of under 200,000 clones listed, just over 90% are singletons. This sample comprised peripheral blood, obtained 28 days after the second dose of the MenACWY control vaccine. The receptors were gathered from an adult who received the MenACWY meningococcal vaccine as a control.

The V call is TRBV19, the J call TRBJ1-1, with a possible D match to TRBD1 (6 bases). The V gene lost 7 bases and the J gene lost 1 base, with 13 bases spanning the gap. Germline V gives CDR1 LNHDA, CDR2 SQIVND (reference sequence). The CDR3 is made up of 14 amino acids. The CDR3: CASIGGAGNTEAFF. DNA of the CDR3: TGTGCCAGTATTGGGGGCGCGGGGAACACTGAAGCTTTCTTT.

This chain uses TRBV28 with TRBJ2-3; 7 bases agree with TRBD2. The CDR3 has 14 residues. The germline V gene encodes CDR1 MDHEN and CDR2 SYDVKM. V dropped 4 bases and J dropped 3; count of bases not matched to a gene: 4. In DNA form, the CDR3 reads TGTGCCAGCAGTTGGGAGGGAGTGACAGATACGCAGTATTTT. Protein product: CASSWEGVTDTQYF.

The CDR3 sequence: CASSPGQASNQPQHF. The CDR3 nucleotides are TGCGCCAGCAGCCCGGGACAAGCGAGCAATCAGCCCCAGCATTTT. This rearrangement joins TRBV5-1 to TRBJ1-5; possibly TRBD1 for D (6 bases). This CDR3 spans 15 amino acids. Germline V gene sequence: CDR1 SGHRS, CDR2 YFSETQ. V shed 4 bases and J shed 1 base, with 12 bases lying between them.

The J gene is TRBJ2-1, the V gene TRBV9; 7 bases match TRBD2. The CDR3 covers 15 residues. V lost 0 bases to trimming and J lost 6 bases; unmatched junction nucleotides: 6. CDR1 SGDLS and CDR2 YYNGEE come from the germline V gene. The chain's CDR3 is CASSVAGLVFNEQFF. For the CDR3, the DNA is TGTGCCAGCAGCGTAGCCGGACTAGTTTTCAATGAGCAGTTCTTC. Supplemented by reference TRBV9 and TRBJ2-1, the full variable domain reads DSGVTQTPKHLITATGQRVTLRCSPRSGDLSVYWYQQSLDQGLQFLIQYYNGEERAKGNILERFSAQQFPDLHSELNLSSLELGDSALYFCASSVAGLVFNEQFFGPGTRLTVL.

V gene TRBV19 combines with J gene TRBJ2-7; 9 nucleotides align to TRBD1. Germline-derived CDR1 and CDR2 are LNHDA and SQIVND (reference sequence). The CDR3 is 16 residues long. J lost 6 bases, V lost 6 bases, and 15 bases had no gene match. CDR3 sequence reads: CASRLLGTGKGGEQYF. The DNA for the CDR3 is TGTGCCAGTAGGCTACTCGGGACAGGGAAAGGGGGCGAGCAGTACTTC.

V usage is TRBV25-1 and J usage is TRBJ1-5, with a possible D match to TRBD1 (5 bases). CDR1 and CDR2 from the germline V gene are MGHDK and SYGVNS. This CDR3 has 15 residues. Between the trimmed V and J ends, which lost 4 bases and 6 bases, there was a span of 16 bases. The CDR3 region has the DNA TGTGCCAGCAGTGCCCCGGGGCATGTCGGTCAGCCCCAGCATTTT. The encoded protein is CASSAPGHVGQPQHF. Based on the CDR3 plus reference TRBV25-1 and TRBJ1-5, the full variable domain is EADIYQTPRYLVIGTGKKITLECSQTMGHDKMYWYQQDPGMELHLIHYSYGVNSTEKGDLSSESTVSRIRTEHFPLTLESARPSHTSQYLCASSAPGHVGQPQHFGDGTRLSIL.

There are a few counts of this clone. This chain connects TRBV30 to TRBJ1-2; D gene uncertain. V lost 1 base and J 8 bases, leaving 11 bases between the germline ends. CDR3 length: 12 residues. Germline V gene sequence: CDR1 GTSNPN, CDR2 SVGIG (reference sequence). This chain's CDR3 is CAWSGDSGGYTF. Here the CDR3 DNA reads TGTGCCTGGAGTGGAGATTCGGGCGGCTACACCTTC.

The J gene is TRBJ1-2, the V gene TRBV28; possible D gene TRBD1, 5 bases. The CDR3 length is 13 residues. Trimming took 7 bases from V and 9 from J, leaving 18 bases between them. The germline CDR1 and CDR2 sequences are MDHEN and SYDVKM. For the CDR3, the DNA is TGTGCCAGCACTCGGGCGGGGGGACCTAGCTACACCTTC. Translated, it gives CASTRAGGPSYTF.

The chain uses TRBV24-1 and TRBJ2-3; a weak D match, TRBD2 (6 bases). Germline V gene lookup returns CDR1 KGHDR and CDR2 SFDVKD. This CDR3 has 16 residues. Trimming took 3 bases from V and 1 from J, leaving 13 bases between them. CDR3 protein: CATSDREAVGTDTQYF. CDR3 nucleotide sequence: TGTGCCACCAGTGATAGGGAGGCGGTGGGCACAGATACGCAGTATTTT.

This chain uses TRBV18 with TRBJ1-5, with D unclear. V gave up 3 bases and J gave up 5 bases, with 14 bases separating them. The germline gives CDR1 KGHSH, CDR2 LQKENI. The CDR3 is 15 amino acids. CDR3: CASSPRTGSDQPQHF. The DNA of the CDR3 is TGTGCCAGCTCACCCCGGACGGGGAGCGATCAGCCCCAGCATTTT.

The chain is built from TRBV9 and TRBJ2-7, with 7 bases lining up with TRBD2. V lost 0 bases to trimming and J lost 2 bases; unmatched junction nucleotides: 11. CDR3 length: 17 residues. Germline V gives CDR1 SGDLS, CDR2 YYNGEE. The CDR3 reads CASSVGASGLGAYEQYF. DNA for the CDR3: TGTGCCAGCAGCGTAGGGGCTAGCGGACTGGGAGCCTACGAGCAGTACTTC.

V and J are TRBV9 and TRBJ1-3; no firm D call. Germline V gene data show CDR1 as SGDLS and CDR2 as YYNGEE. Deletions cut 4 bases from V and 4 bases from J, with 12 bases between. The CDR3 loop spans 14 amino acids. CDR3 residues: CASSLPGSGNTIYF. The CDR3 coding sequence is TGTGCCAGCAGCCTGCCGGGATCCGGAAACACCATATATTTT. The full variable domain, its missing parts supplied by reference TRBV9 and TRBJ1-3, is DSGVTQTPKHLITATGQRVTLRCSPRSGDLSVYWYQQSLDQGLQFLIQYYNGEERAKGNILERFSAQQFPDLHSELNLSSLELGDSALYFCASSLPGSGNTIYFGEGSWLTVV.

The chain employs TRBV7-2 and TRBJ2-1, with D perhaps assigned TRBD1 or TRBD2 (6 bases each). Trimming took 6 bases from V and 10 from J, leaving 16 bases between them. Per the germline V gene, CDR1 is SGHTA and CDR2 is FQGNSA. The CDR3 is 13 amino acids. CDR3 protein: CASRRGGKGEQFF. The CDR3 DNA sequence: TGTGCCAGCAGGAGAGGGGGGAAAGGGGAGCAGTTCTTC. Together with reference TRBV7-2 and TRBJ2-1, the CDR3 gives the full variable domain: GAGVSQSPSNKVTEKGKDVELRCDPISGHTALYWYRQSLGQGLEFLIYFQGNSAPDKSGLPSDRFSAERTGGSVSTLTIQRTQQEDSAVYLCASRRGGKGEQFFGPGTRLTVL.

The gene calls are TRBV6-5 and TRBJ1-1, with TRBD1 identical over 7 bases. This CDR3 has 14 amino acids. Germline V gene data show CDR1 as MNHEY and CDR2 as SVGAGI. The ends lost 4 bases at V and 0 bases at J; junction bases unmatched: 2. CDR3: CASSLQGLNTEAFF. CDR3 nucleotides: TGTGCCAGCAGTTTACAGGGGTTGAACACTGAAGCTTTCTTT.

In this sample, this clone turned up a few times. The J gene is TRBJ2-4, the V gene TRBV4-2, with a possible D match to TRBD2 (5 bases). Trimming took off 4 bases at V and 0 bases at J, with 25 bases between the two ends. Germline loops: CDR1 LGHNA, CDR2 YNFKEQ. This CDR3 has 20 residues. The CDR3 DNA follows: TGTGCCAGCAGCCGCTCGCTCGGGGTCGTGACCGATATAGCCAAAAACATTCAGTACTTC. The encoded protein is CASSRSLGVVTDIAKNIQYF.

This chain uses TRBV19 with TRBJ1-5; 9 bases line up with TRBD1. Losses at the gene ends were 5 bases for V and 5 bases for J; bases not matched to a gene: 7. The germline gives CDR1 LNHDA, CDR2 SQIVND (reference sequence). CDR3 length: 15 amino acids. CDR3 region: CASSLEDRGHQPQHF. As DNA, the CDR3 is TGTGCCAGTAGTCTCGAGGACAGGGGCCATCAGCCCCAGCATTTT. Full variable domain (outside the CDR3, taken from reference TRBV19 and TRBJ1-5): DGGITQSPKYLFRKEGQNVTLSCEQNLNHDAMYWYRQDPGQGLRLIYYSQIVNDFQKGDIAEGYSVSREKKESFPLTVTSAQKNPTAFYLCASSLEDRGHQPQHFGDGTRLSIL.

The chain recombines TRBV15 with TRBJ1-1; no firm D call. Looked up from germline, CDR1 is LNHNV and CDR2 is YYDKDF (reference sequence). V was pared by 0 bases and J by 5 bases, with 7 bases between. The CDR3 consists of 13 residues. CDR3: CATSRDAGTEAFF. The DNA of the CDR3 is TGTGCCACCAGCAGAGATGCCGGAACTGAAGCTTTCTTT.

J is TRBJ2-7 and V is TRBV18; a possible D gene is TRBD1 (6 bases). V lost 4 bases and J 0 bases, leaving 10 bases between the germline ends. The CDR3 runs 14 residues. CDR1 KGHSH and CDR2 LQKENI come from the germline V gene. In DNA, the CDR3 is TGTGCCAGCTCACAGTACAGGGACTCCTACGAGCAGTACTTC. It yields the protein CASSQYRDSYEQYF.